The T cell receptor (beta chain) under discussion was sequenced for a study of shared clonotypes between healthy human individuals (dated by TCRdb to the early 2020s). At the level of the whole study: The cohort comprised a couple of women and a few men aged 18 to 49 years. Per donor, three plates each were used for CD4 naive and CD4 memory, two for CD8 naive, and one for CD8 memory. Blood TCR repertoires of about 5 healthy adults were deeply sequenced to estimate repertoire size and the extent of clonotype sharing between individuals. To increase sequencing depth and limit assay-specific biases, TCR repertoire library preparation and sequencing were carried out by different laboratories using diverse techniques. Between about 0.8 and 9 billion PBMCs per donor were obtained by leukapheresis.

Using the deep immunoSEQ assay, TCR CDR3 regions were amplified from genomic DNA by multiplex PCR. Extracted genomic DNA from each cell subset was spread evenly across all wells of several immunoSEQ 96-well plates, with each plate serving as a replicate. For sorted subsets, about 0.2 ug genomic DNA, equal to tens of thousands of T cell genomes, was loaded into each replicate PCR. Purified libraries were quantified with a Qubit 3.0 fluorometer, sized on a Bioanalyzer 2100, and re-quantified with the KAPA Library Quantification kit. Every immunoSEQ 96-well plate was sequenced on a separate single-read 150-cycle Illumina NextSeq 550 flow cell. The authors' analysis ran thus. Because only junctional sequences without quality scores were contained in the immunoSEQ output, filtering matching that applied to full-length reads could not be performed. Sequences were annotated with PyIR, a Python wrapper for IgBLAST v1.9, and V/J genes and CDR3 were assigned using IMGT germline references. Reads with weak V/J assignments (E-value above 1e-6), missing CDR3, stop codons, out-of-frame junctions, or ambiguous translated residues were removed. V3J clonotypes were defined by identical inferred V gene, J gene, and CDR3 amino acid sequence. Percentage overlap between repertoires was calculated by dividing the number of shared unique clonotypes by the size of the smaller repertoire. Richness of each repertoire was evaluated using RTK rarefaction, the Chao1 estimator, and Recon v2.1 estimates of unobserved clonotypes. Generation probabilities for all TCRbeta clonotypes obtained by the gDNA method from a handful of donors were computed using OLGA. TCRdb took this table from immuneACCESS and kept in-frame rearrangements with V and J called. Such tables lack part of the clones; where checked against another copy, unresolved V genes explain under half of the gap, and the rest is unexplained. Clonal size and the V and J genes are those of that table, whereas D and trimming came from the DNA. Across this sample there are some 1 million clones, with about 76% seen only once. The top ten clonotypes cover roughly 1.4% of the sample.

Overall study results and their limits: Across a few donors, around 5% of naive CD4, around 3.5% of naive CD8, 2.3% of memory CD4, and 0.4% to 0.45% of memory CD8 clonotypes were shared. Based on pairwise subsampling, the degree of clonotype sharing among donors was expected to be affected by sequencing depth. Sampling was restricted to blood, and TCR repertoires in tissues likely differ from the TCR repertoires found in blood. Rarefaction of sorted-subset datasets indicated incomplete sequencing despite the large sequencing depth. The small number of donors limited the genetic and exposure-history diversity represented. Estimated clonotype richness was generally larger for naive than for memory subsets. Compared with non-shared clonotypes, the clonotypes found in all four sorted-subset donors had higher generation probabilities.

In regard to this clone: The clone's antigen remains unknown. Per-base quality was not reported, and no clone a single base away is much larger than it.

V was cut back by 4 bases and J by 6 bases, leaving a gap of 20 bases between them. CDR1 and CDR2 are drawn from the germline V gene: SGDLS, YYNGEE. The CDR3 numbers 16 residues from cysteine through phenylalanine. Of all the DNA, just the CDR3 is kept, 48 bases in frame from base 1. Donors were healthy HIV-negative adults with no recently reported acute infections or vaccinations. Only Caucasian adults living in Nashville, Tennessee, USA were represented among the donors. CD4+ T cells were enriched by magnetic negative selection; naive cells were then positively selected on CD45RA, and the negative fraction formed the memory subset. Blood was collected by leukapheresis, and PBMCs were isolated by Ficoll-Histopaque density gradient centrifugation and then cryopreserved in liquid nitrogen vapor phase. Analytical flow cytometry was used to check the purity and quantity of each magnetically sorted T cell population. From each sorted fraction, genomic DNA was isolated and quantified by UV absorbance on a Nanodrop 2000c.

The rearrangement joined TRBV9 to TRBJ2-1; tentative D gene TRBD1, with 5 bases matching. The sequencing sample was made of memory CD4+ T cells sorted from blood. This sample's cell subset or site label indicates: CD45RA-negative fraction. The source is a man in his late teens or twenties in good health. The sequence in DNA is TGTGCCAGCAGCCCTAGGGGCAGGCCCACTTCCAATGAGCAGTTCTTC. This sequence encodes CASSPRGRPTSNEQFF.